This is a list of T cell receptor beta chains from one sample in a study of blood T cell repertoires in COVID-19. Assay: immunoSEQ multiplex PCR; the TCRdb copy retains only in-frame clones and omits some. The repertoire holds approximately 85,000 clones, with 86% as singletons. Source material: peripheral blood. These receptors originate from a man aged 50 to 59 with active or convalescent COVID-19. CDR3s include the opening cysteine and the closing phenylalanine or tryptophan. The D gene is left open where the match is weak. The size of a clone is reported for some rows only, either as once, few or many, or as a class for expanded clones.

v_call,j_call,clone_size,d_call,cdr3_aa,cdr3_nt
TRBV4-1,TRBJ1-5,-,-,CASSQDTRTFQPQHF,TGCGCCAGCAGCCAAGATACGAGGACATTTCAGCCCCAGCATTTT
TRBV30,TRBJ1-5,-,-,CAWSVRIGQINQPQHF,TGTGCCTGGAGTGTAAGGATTGGACAGATCAATCAGCCCCAGCATTTT
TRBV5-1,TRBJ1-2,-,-,CASSEQGSNYGYTF,TGCGCCAGCTCGGAACAGGGATCGAACTATGGCTACACCTTC
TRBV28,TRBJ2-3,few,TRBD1,CASSRPRGLVDTQYF,TGTGCCAGCAGTAGACCCAGGGGGCTGGTAGATACGCAGTATTTT
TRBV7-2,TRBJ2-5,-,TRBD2,CASSLGGGGQETQYF,TGTGCCAGCAGCTTAGGGGGCGGGGGCCAAGAGACCCAGTACTTC
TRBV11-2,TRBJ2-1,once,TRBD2,CASSRSGSGEQFF,TGTGCCAGCAGCCGTAGCGGGAGTGGTGAGCAGTTCTTC
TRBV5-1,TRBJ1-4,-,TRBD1,CASSPGQEKLFF,TGCGCCAGCAGCCCCGGACAGGAGAAACTGTTTTTT
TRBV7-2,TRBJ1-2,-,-,CASSGTVAGGLRYGYTF,TGTGCCAGCAGCGGAACAGTGGCAGGAGGTTTGCGCTATGGCTACACCTTC
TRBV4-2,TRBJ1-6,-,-,CASRVTGNSPLHF,TGTGCCAGCAGGGTGACAGGTAATTCACCCCTCCACTTT
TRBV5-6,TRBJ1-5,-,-,CASSLKVGVSNQPQHF,TGTGCCAGCAGCTTGAAGGTCGGGGTTAGCAATCAGCCCCAGCATTTT
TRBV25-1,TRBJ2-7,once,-,CASSESFPSSYEQYF,TGTGCCAGCAGTGAATCGTTTCCCAGCTCCTACGAGCAGTACTTC
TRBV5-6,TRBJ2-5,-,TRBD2,CASSQFPRTSSRETQYF,TGTGCCAGCAGCCAATTCCCCCGGACTAGTTCGCGAGAGACCCAGTACTTC
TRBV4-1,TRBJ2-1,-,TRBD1,CASSQDSRTGYNEQFF,TGCGCCAGCAGCCAAGACAGTAGGACAGGATACAATGAGCAGTTCTTC
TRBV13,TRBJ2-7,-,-,CASSLVRGHEQYF,TGTGCCAGCAGCTTAGTAAGAGGGCACGAGCAGTACTTC
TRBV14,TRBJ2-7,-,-,CASSQIFAGEQYF,TGTGCCAGCAGCCAGATCTTTGCCGGGGAGCAGTACTTC
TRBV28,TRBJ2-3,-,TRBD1,CASSEPTGTSTDTQYF,TGTGCCAGCAGTGAGCCGACAGGGACGAGCACAGATACGCAGTATTTT
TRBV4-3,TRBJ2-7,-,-,CASSQDFGGSYEQYF,TGCGCCAGCAGCCAAGATTTCGGGGGCTCCTACGAGCAGTACTTC
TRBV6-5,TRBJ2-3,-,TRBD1,CASSRDRTTDTQYF,TGTGCCAGCTCCCGGGACAGAACCACAGATACGCAGTATTTT
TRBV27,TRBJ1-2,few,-,CASSNPGFYGYTF,TGTGCCAGCAGCAATCCAGGTTTCTATGGCTACACCTTC
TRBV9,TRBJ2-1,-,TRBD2,CASSTRDQRGSSYNEQFF,TGTGCCAGCAGCACTAGGGACCAGCGGGGGAGCTCCTACAATGAGCAGTTCTTC
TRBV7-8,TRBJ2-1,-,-,CASSFRRGSSYNEQFF,TGTGCCAGCAGCTTTCGACGAGGAAGCTCCTACAATGAGCAGTTCTTC
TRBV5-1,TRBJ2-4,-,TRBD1,CASSSRPSGTGVNIQYF,TGCGCCAGCAGCTCTAGGCCATCCGGGACAGGGGTTAACATTCAGTACTTC
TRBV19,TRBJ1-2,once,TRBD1,CASTRQGASYGYTF,TGTGCCAGCACTCGACAGGGGGCGAGCTATGGCTACACCTTC
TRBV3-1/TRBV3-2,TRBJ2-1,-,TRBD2,CASSQVAFGGGGEQFF,TGTGCCAGCAGCCAAGTGGCTTTCGGCGGGGGTGGAGAGCAGTTCTTC
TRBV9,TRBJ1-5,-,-,CASSVGGFSNQPQHF,TGTGCCAGCAGCGTAGGAGGGTTTAGCAATCAGCCCCAGCATTTT
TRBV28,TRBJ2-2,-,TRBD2,CASGIPGLAGAGTGELFF,TGTGCCAGCGGTATACCGGGACTAGCGGGAGCGGGCACCGGGGAGCTGTTTTTT
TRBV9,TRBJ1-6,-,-,CASSAPRASGNSPLHF,TGTGCCAGCAGCGCCCCCAGGGCCTCCGGTAATTCACCCCTCCACTTT
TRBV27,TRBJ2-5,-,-,CASSKLETQETQYF,TGTGCCAGCAGTAAGCTAGAGACCCAAGAGACCCAGTACTTC
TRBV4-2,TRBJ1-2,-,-,CASSQAGQGLLGYTF,TGTGCCAGCAGCCAAGCCGGGCAGGGGTTACTGGGCTACACCTTC
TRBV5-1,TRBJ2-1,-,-,CASSLGVGGYNEQFF,TGCGCCAGCAGCTTGGGCGTCGGGGGCTACAATGAGCAGTTCTTC
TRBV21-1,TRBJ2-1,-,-,CASSKGMGTRGPSYNEQFF,TGTGCCAGCAGCAAAGGTATGGGGACTAGGGGTCCCTCCTACAATGAGCAGTTCTTC
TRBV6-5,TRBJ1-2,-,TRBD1,CASRETGVEYYGYTF,TGTGCCAGCAGGGAGACAGGGGTTGAGTACTATGGCTACACCTTC
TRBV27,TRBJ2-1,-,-,CASSLRRGNEQFF,TGTGCCAGCAGTTTACGCAGGGGCAATGAGCAGTTCTTC
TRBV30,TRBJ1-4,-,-,CAWGAGGKLFF,TGTGCCTGGGGGGCGGGGGGAAAACTGTTTTTT
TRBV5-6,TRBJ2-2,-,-,CASSLEGSGNTGELFF,TGTGCCAGCAGCTTGGAAGGGAGCGGAAACACCGGGGAGCTGTTTTTT
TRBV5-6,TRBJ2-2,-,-,CASRRGLVSGGELFF,TGTGCCAGCAGGCGCGGACTGGTTTCGGGCGGGGAGCTGTTTTTT
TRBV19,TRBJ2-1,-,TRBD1,CASSTHRQGGSSYNEQFF,TGTGCCAGTAGTACCCATAGACAGGGGGGAAGCTCCTACAATGAGCAGTTCTTC
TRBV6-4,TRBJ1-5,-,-,CASSPNSNQPQHF,TGTGCCAGCAGTCCAAATAGCAATCAGCCCCAGCATTTT
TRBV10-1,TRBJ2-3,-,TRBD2,CASSPGLVTDTQYF,TGCGCCAGCAGTCCGGGACTAGTGACAGATACGCAGTATTTT
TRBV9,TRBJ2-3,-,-,CASSVAPISSGVAYF,TGTGCCAGCAGCGTAGCCCCGATCAGTTCGGGGGTTGCCTATTTT
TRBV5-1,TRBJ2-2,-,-,CASNLRGSGNTGELFF,TGCGCCAGCAACCTTAGGGGGTCCGGGAACACCGGGGAGCTGTTTTTT
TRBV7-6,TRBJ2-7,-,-,CASSLGSTAADEQYF,TGTGCCAGCAGCTTAGGCTCGACAGCTGCGGACGAGCAGTACTTC
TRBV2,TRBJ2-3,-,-,CASNARRGDTQYF,TGTGCCAGCAACGCCCGACGGGGAGATACGCAGTATTTT
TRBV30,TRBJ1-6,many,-,CAWTGTFNSPLHF,TGTGCCTGGACAGGAACTTTTAATTCACCCCTCCACTTT
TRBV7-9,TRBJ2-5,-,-,CASSIKGSVETQYF,TGTGCCAGCTCTATTAAGGGGTCAGTAGAGACCCAGTACTTC
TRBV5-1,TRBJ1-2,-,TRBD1,CASSPGDRKIYGYTF,TGCGCCAGCAGCCCTGGGGACAGGAAGATTTATGGCTACACCTTC
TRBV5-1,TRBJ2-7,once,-,CASSLTTYEQYF,TGCGCCAGCAGCCTGACTACCTACGAGCAGTACTTC
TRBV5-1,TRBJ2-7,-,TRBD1,CASSTTGGIYEQYF,TGCGCCAGCAGCACGACAGGGGGCATCTACGAGCAGTACTTC
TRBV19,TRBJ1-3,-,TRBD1,CASSRTGSGNTIYF,TGTGCCAGTAGCCGGACAGGCTCTGGAAACACCATATATTTT
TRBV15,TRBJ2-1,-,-,CATSRDRTVGVHEQFF,TGTGCCACCAGCAGAGATAGGACAGTGGGGGTGCATGAGCAGTTCTTC
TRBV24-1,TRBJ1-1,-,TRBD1,CATSDPGQGPNTEAFF,TGTGCCACCAGTGATCCCGGACAGGGACCAAACACTGAAGCTTTCTTT
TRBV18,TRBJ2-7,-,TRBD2,CASSPGPAGAGEQYF,TGTGCCAGCTCACCCGGGCCAGCGGGAGCCGGCGAGCAGTACTTC
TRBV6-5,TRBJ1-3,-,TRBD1,CASSRGQDGNTIYF,TGTGCCAGCAGCCGAGGACAGGATGGAAACACCATATATTTT
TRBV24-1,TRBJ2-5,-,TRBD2,CATSDQSGGELKETQYF,TGTGCCACCAGTGATCAAAGCGGGGGGGAATTAAAAGAGACCCAGTACTTC
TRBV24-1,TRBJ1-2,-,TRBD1,CATSDSGGSGYTF,TGTGCCACCAGTGATTCAGGGGGGAGTGGCTACACCTTC